The entry below gives a single T cell receptor beta chain sequence along with its context. The antigen is unknown. Molecular barcoding with unique molecular identifiers was used for the TCRbeta library. One entry per CDR3 protein, called by TCRdb with MiXCR from the PCR reads. This sample has about 300,000 distinct CDR3 sequences, with 10% found just once. V was trimmed by 5 bases and J by 0 bases, leaving 15 bases between them. The CDR3 extends over 16 amino acids. Germline V gene sequence: CDR1 KGHSH, CDR2 LQKENI. This record comes from a study of T-cell reconstitution after alpha-beta-depleted transplantation in children. Overall study findings and caveats: Reportedly, alpha-beta T cells present about two months post-transplant originated from several hundred expanded clones of graft origin. T-cell numbers and diversity, one year after transplant, stemmed largely from T cells that were newly produced. There were some patients whose high TCRbeta diversity at day 60 came from surviving recipient T cells and thymic progenitors.

The source was PBMCs, collected before TCRalphabeta/CD19-depleted stem cell transplant. This chain uses TRBV18 with TRBJ2-3, with D tentatively TRBD2 (6 bases). The TCR comes from a boy under two years old with acute myeloid leukemia, due to receive a stem cell transplant. The CDR3 DNA is TGTGCCAGCTCATCGGCCTTAGCGGCAAGCACAGATACGCAGTATTTT. Protein: CASSSALAASTDTQYF.